This T cell receptor beta chain comes out of a study of T cells in Graves' hyperthyroidism and ophthalmopathy. This clonotype was detected many times. Amplified regions were TCR beta CDR3 sequences from RNA transcripts. TCR CDR3 regions were first amplified by RT-PCR with HTBI primers. MiXCR, run by TCRdb on the multiplex PCR reads, gives a single entry per CDR3 protein. This sample has some 500,000 distinct CDR3 sequences; around 15% occur once, and the top ten carry 15% to 20%. V trimming: 1 base; J trimming: 7 bases; junction bases outside the gene matches: 5. The CDR3 runs to 13 residues. Germline values: CDR1 DFQATT, CDR2 SNEGSKA (reference sequence).

The sequence was obtained from a woman aged 18-29 years with Graves' hyperthyroidism. This rearrangement joins TRBV20-1 to TRBJ1-2; 8 nucleotides line up with TRBD1. Material for sequencing was blood. In DNA form, the CDR3 reads TGCAGTGCTAGAGGGACAGGGCGTCTTGGCTACACCTTC. Its protein is CSARGTGRLGYTF.